What follows are 5 T cell receptor beta chains derived from one specimen sequenced in a study of Ad26.COV2.S vaccination and SARS-CoV-2 variants. Noted treatment: about 20 received Ad26.COV2.S at low or high dose, single or two shots; five or six received placebo; per-sample allocation not given. Sampling occurred on day 63 after the first vaccine or placebo injection. Sequencing used immunoSEQ multiplex PCR; TCRdb keeps in-frame clones, though not all of them. The data hold roughly 460,000 clones, with approximately 90% observed a single time. Specimen: peripheral blood, collected in a trial of Ad26.COV2.S vaccine versus placebo. These TCRs come from a person between 18 and 60 years old who received the Ad26.COV2.S COVID-19 vaccine or a placebo.

The chain carries TRBV9 and TRBJ1-2, with D possibly TRBD1 on 5 matching bases. The CDR3 totals 15 residues. The germline V gene has CDR1 SGDLS and CDR2 YYNGEE. Trimming pared 0 bases from V and 2 bases from J, leaving 11 bases between. The CDR3 protein is CASSVASQANYGYTF. The CDR3, as DNA: TGTGCCAGCAGCGTAGCTTCACAGGCCAACTATGGCTACACCTTC.

This chain connects TRBV7-9 to TRBJ1-2, with 10 bases fitting TRBD1. The CDR3 runs to 15 residues. V was clipped by 1 base and J by 4 bases; unmatched bases: 3. Germline V gene data show CDR1 as SEHNR and CDR2 as FQNEAQ (reference sequence). The CDR3 sequence is CASSLGDRGVYGYTF. The CDR3 nucleotides read TGTGCCAGCAGCTTAGGGGACAGGGGTGTCTATGGCTACACCTTC. The variable domain in full, completed from reference TRBV7-9 and TRBJ1-2, reads DTGVSQNPRHKITKRGQNVTFRCDPISEHNRLYWYRQTLGQGPEFLTYFQNEAQLEKSRLLSDRFSAERPKGSFSTLEIQRTEQGDSAMYLCASSLGDRGVYGYTFGSGTRLTVV.

This sequence joins TRBV6-6 and TRBJ1-5; TRBD1 agrees at 7 bases. With V trimmed by 5 bases and J by 5 bases, 6 bases remained unmatched. CDR1 MNHNY and CDR2 SVGAGI come from the germline V gene (reference sequence). This CDR3 is 14 amino acids long. The CDR3 protein is CASSLDRDYQPQHF. In DNA form, the CDR3 reads TGTGCCAGCAGTCTCGACAGGGACTATCAGCCCCAGCATTTT.

The chain employs TRBV9 and TRBJ2-2; D perhaps matches TRBD2 (5 bases). This CDR3 comprises 15 residues. V was trimmed by 0 bases and J by 6 bases, leaving 12 bases between them. In germline, CDR1 is SGDLS, CDR2 YYNGEE. DNA for the CDR3: TGTGCCAGCAGCGTAGGAGGGAGTTCTGCCGGGGAGCTGTTTTTT. As protein: CASSVGGSSAGELFF.

The chain employs TRBV19 and TRBJ2-1; 9 positions agree with TRBD2. Germline assignment: CDR1 LNHDA and CDR2 SQIVND (reference sequence). V trimming: 4 bases; J trimming: 6 bases; junction bases outside the gene matches: 7. This CDR3 spans 15 amino acids. CDR3 DNA: TGTGCCAGTAGTAGCTCCGGGACTAGCTCCAATGAGCAGTTCTTC. This codes for CASSSSGTSSNEQFF.